This entry is about one T cell receptor beta chain. Its antigen is currently unknown. The source of the sample is a study of OX40 agonist ivuxolimab in advanced cancers. Whole-study context: Head and neck, renal cell, melanoma or hepatocellular carcinoma were the cancers that dose-escalation patients had. Study outcomes and limitations: Expanded clones tended on average to be more numerous among CD8+ T cells than CD4+.

The protocol was immunoSEQ multiplex PCR, while the TCRdb copy is restricted to in-frame clones and leaves out a portion. The sample lists roughly 17,000 clones; 87% were seen once. The CDR3 is made up of 17 amino acids. Trimming removed 4 bases from V and 7 bases from J, with 25 bases in between. Germline lookup yields CDR1 MNHEY and CDR2 SMNVEV (reference sequence). J is TRBJ1-2 and V is TRBV27; D may be TRBD1 (5 bases). This material consisted of CD4+ or CD8+ T cells sorted from blood, taken in a trial of the OX40 agonist ivuxolimab. The clonotype was recovered from an adult with an advanced solid tumor such as melanoma, head and neck, liver or kidney cancer. The chain's CDR3 is CASSSGHLRFDLVGYTF. In nucleotides, the CDR3 is TGTGCCAGCAGTTCCGGACACCTCCGGTTCGATTTAGTTGGCTACACCTTC.